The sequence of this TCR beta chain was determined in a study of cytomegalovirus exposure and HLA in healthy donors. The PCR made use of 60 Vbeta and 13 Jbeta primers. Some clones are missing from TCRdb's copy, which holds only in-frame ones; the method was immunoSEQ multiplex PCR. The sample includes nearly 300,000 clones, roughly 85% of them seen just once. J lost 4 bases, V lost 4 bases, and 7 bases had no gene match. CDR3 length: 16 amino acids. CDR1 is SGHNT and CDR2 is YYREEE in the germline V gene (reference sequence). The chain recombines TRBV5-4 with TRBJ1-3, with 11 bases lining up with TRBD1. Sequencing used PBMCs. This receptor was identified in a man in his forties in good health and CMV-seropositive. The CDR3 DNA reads TGTGCCAGCAGCCTCGGACAGGGGGCCTCCGGAAACACCATATATTTT. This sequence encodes CASSLGQGASGNTIYF.